This passage covers 19 T cell receptor beta chains from one sample sequenced in a study of control samples from healthy donors and cancer patients. Assay used: immunoSEQ multiplex PCR; TCRdb lists only in-frame clones, some missing. The profile shows 100,000 to 150,000 clones, more than 70% of them singletons. Sequencing was carried out using blood. The source of these receptors is a man aged 55-75 years in good health.

This clone was detected once. The CDR3 DNA sequence: TGTGCCAGCGCCGGTTTTGGCAATCAGCCCCAGCATTTT. Protein product: CASAGFGNQPQHF. V and J are TRBV2 and TRBJ1-5; D unresolved. The ends were cut back, 8 bases at V and 2 bases at J, with 10 bases in the middle. CDR1 SNHLY and CDR2 FYNNEI come from the germline V gene. This CDR3 comprises 13 residues.

The CDR3 sequence is CASSVTQGQGPLHF. The DNA of the CDR3 is TGTGCCAGCAGCGTAACACAGGGGCAGGGTCCCCTCCACTTT. The rearrangement links TRBV9 to TRBJ1-6; 7 bases fit TRBD1. The junction had 8 bases not matched to a gene; V was cut back by 1 base and J by 13 bases. Germline CDR1 SGDLS, CDR2 YYNGEE. The CDR3 length is 14 residues.

The rearrangement links TRBV5-1 to TRBJ1-3; 11 bases map to TRBD1. J gave up 3 bases and V 4 bases, and 0 bases lay outside the gene matches. Germline V gene data show CDR1 as SGHRS and CDR2 as YFSETQ. The CDR3 has 14 amino acids. CDR3 bases: TGCGCCAGCAGCGGGACAGGGGGTGGAAACACCATATATTTT. It is translated as CASSGTGGGNTIYF.

The chain recombines TRBV6-1 with TRBJ1-3; no clear D gene. The length of the CDR3 is 15 residues. Between the trimmed V and J ends, which lost 2 bases and 0 bases, there was a span of 8 bases. Looked up from germline, CDR1 is MNHNS and CDR2 is SASEGT. CDR3 bases: TGTGCCAGCAGTGAAAGGCGGGTCTCTGGAAACACCATATATTTT. Protein sequence: CASSERRVSGNTIYF.

This clone has only a few counts. The CDR3 nucleotides read TGTGCCAGCAGCCGGACCCCAGACCCCCAAGAGACCCAGTACTTC. It translates to CASSRTPDPQETQYF. The V and J genes are TRBV7-7 and TRBJ2-5, with no clear D. Germline V gene sequence: CDR1 SSHAT, CDR2 FNYEAQ (reference sequence). The germline V and J ends were trimmed by 5 bases and 1 base, with 14 bases remaining between them. The CDR3 spans 15 residues.

V is TRBV18 and J is TRBJ2-1; 15 positions agree with TRBD2. V lost 4 bases, J lost 0 bases, and 10 bases stayed unmatched. CDR1 is KGHSH, CDR2 LQKENI, per germline. There are 20 residues in the CDR3. The CDR3: CASSLGGLAGGWNSYNEQFF. The CDR3, as DNA: TGTGCCAGCTCACTAGGAGGACTAGCGGGGGGGTGGAACTCCTACAATGAGCAGTTCTTC.

This chain links TRBV27 with TRBJ1-5; the D is unclear. This CDR3 has 13 amino acids. Germline CDR1 MNHEY, CDR2 SMNVEV (reference sequence). V lost 2 bases, J lost 7 bases, and 9 bases lay in between. The CDR3 here is CASSLTVGQPQHF. The CDR3 DNA reads TGTGCCAGCAGTTTAACGGTAGGGCAGCCCCAGCATTTT.

The chain combines TRBV5-6 with TRBJ2-7, with 8 bases aligning to TRBD1. Germline trimming cut 4 bases from V and 9 bases from J; bases unmatched to any gene: 3. The CDR3 has 11 amino acids. Germline V gene sequence: CDR1 SGHDT, CDR2 YYEEEE. CDR3: CASSAGQGQYF. The CDR3 nucleotides read TGTGCCAGCAGCGCCGGACAGGGGCAGTACTTC.

The rearrangement links TRBV24-1 to TRBJ2-3; 9 bases map to TRBD2. Germline V gene sequence: CDR1 KGHDR, CDR2 SFDVKD. CDR3 length equals 16 residues. Germline trimming cut 4 bases from V and 4 bases from J; bases unmatched to any gene: 8. The CDR3 here is CATSEGERGAPDTQYF. For the CDR3, the DNA is TGTGCCACCAGTGAAGGCGAGCGGGGGGCCCCAGATACGCAGTATTTT.

The CDR3 region is CASSEPGQGAGYTF. CDR3 sequence (DNA): TGTGCCAGCAGCGAACCGGGACAGGGGGCTGGCTACACCTTC. The gene calls are TRBV7-9 and TRBJ1-2, with 12 positions matching TRBD1. V shed 5 bases, J shed 7 bases, and the junction held 5 bases outside the gene matches. The CDR3 extends over 14 amino acids. Germline CDR1 SEHNR, CDR2 FQNEAQ (reference sequence). Full variable domain (outside the CDR3, taken from reference TRBV7-9 and TRBJ1-2): DTGVSQNPRHKITKRGQNVTFRCDPISEHNRLYWYRQTLGQGPEFLTYFQNEAQLEKSRLLSDRFSAERPKGSFSTLEIQRTEQGDSAMYLCASSEPGQGAGYTFGSGTRLTVV.

This chain uses TRBV6-5 with TRBJ2-7; D gene unclear. The CDR3 extends over 16 amino acids. Germline CDR1 reads MNHEY; CDR2 reads SVGAGI. V lost 0 bases and J lost 4, with 16 bases in between. The CDR3 DNA sequence: TGTGCCAGCAGTTACTCCCAGGAAGGTCCGTTATACGAGCAGTACTTC. Protein: CASSYSQEGPLYEQYF.

The chain is built from TRBV4-3 and TRBJ2-5; no reliable D call. Germline CDR1 LGHNA, CDR2 YSLEER. V lost 0 bases to trimming and J lost 4 bases, with 12 bases between them. This CDR3 is built from 15 residues. The CDR3 region has the DNA TGCGCCAGCAGCCAAGATAATCGGGCCGGAGAGACCCAGTACTTC. The encoded protein is CASSQDNRAGETQYF.

This chain connects TRBV30 to TRBJ1-6, with D unresolved. Germline CDR1 reads GTSNPN; CDR2 reads SVGIG (reference sequence). V gave up 3 bases and J gave up 6 bases, with 12 bases separating them. The CDR3 consists of 14 residues. In DNA form, the CDR3 reads TGTGCCTGGAGGGTGGACGGAGCTAATTCACCCCTCCACTTT. As protein: CAWRVDGANSPLHF.

The CDR3 nucleotides read TGTGCCAGCATACTTTCGCAGGGGGCGAACACTGAAGCTTTCTTT. As protein: CASILSQGANTEAFF. V gene TRBV2 combines with J gene TRBJ1-1; 8 bases fit TRBD1. The CDR3 has 15 residues. Germline V gene data show CDR1 as SNHLY and CDR2 as FYNNEI. V was clipped by 7 bases and J by 1 base; unmatched bases: 8.

In this sample, this clone turned up a few times. V gene TRBV3-1 (or the pseudogene TRBV3-2) combines with J gene TRBJ2-2, with TRBD2 matching 8 bases. After removal of 4 bases from V and 8 bases from J, the junction contained 12 bases not matched to a gene. The CDR3 runs to 16 residues. The germline gives CDR1 LGHDT, CDR2 YNNKEL (reference sequence). As DNA, the CDR3 is TGTGCCAGCAGCCCGACGGGGGGGCTATATCTTGGGGAGCTGTTTTTT. This sequence encodes CASSPTGGLYLGELFF.

J is TRBJ2-3 and V is TRBV29-1, with TRBD2 as a possible D gene (5 bases). The V end lost 5 bases, the J end lost 5 bases, and 11 bases lay between the germline ends. The germline CDR1 and CDR2 sequences are SQVTM and ANQGSEA. The length of the CDR3 is 12 residues. CDR3 nucleotides: TGCAGCGTTAAGAGGGAAGGAGATACGCAGTATTTT. Residues: CSVKREGDTQYF.

This clone was seen just once. The chain couples TRBV18 to TRBJ1-6; D may be TRBD1 (6 bases). V was trimmed by 5 bases and J by 0 bases, leaving 14 bases between them. CDR1 and CDR2 from the germline V gene are KGHSH and LQKENI. This CDR3 is 17 amino acids long. CDR3 nucleotides: TGTGCCAGCTCAAGTCGACAGGAAAGCTCCTATAATTCACCCCTCCACTTT. Protein product: CASSSRQESSYNSPLHF.

The chain recombines TRBV6-5 with TRBJ2-3, with TRBD1 as a possible D gene (6 bases). CDR3 length: 13 amino acids. The V gene lost 0 bases and the J gene lost 11 bases, with 12 bases spanning the gap. CDR1 and CDR2 (germline): MNHEY, SVGAGI. The CDR3 protein is CASSYSDRRMQYF. The CDR3 bases are TGTGCCAGCAGTTACTCGGACAGACGAATGCAGTATTTT.

The rearrangement links TRBV7-2 to TRBJ1-1; 9 bases agree with TRBD1. The V and J ends lost 4 bases and 1 base, in that order; junction bases with no gene match: 4. Germline V lookup: CDR1 SGHTA, CDR2 FQGNSA. This CDR3 spans 15 amino acids. The DNA of the CDR3 is TGTGCCAGCAGCTACCGACAGGGGGAGAACACTGAAGCTTTCTTT. Translated, it gives CASSYRQGENTEAFF.